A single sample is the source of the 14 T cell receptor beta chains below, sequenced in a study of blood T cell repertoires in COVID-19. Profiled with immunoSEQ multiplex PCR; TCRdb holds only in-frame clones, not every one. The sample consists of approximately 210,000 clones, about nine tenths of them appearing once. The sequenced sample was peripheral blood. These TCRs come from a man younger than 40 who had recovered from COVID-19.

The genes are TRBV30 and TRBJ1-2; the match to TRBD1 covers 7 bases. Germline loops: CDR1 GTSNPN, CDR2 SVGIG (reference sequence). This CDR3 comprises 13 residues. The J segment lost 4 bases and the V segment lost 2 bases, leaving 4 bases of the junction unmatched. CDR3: CAWSLTGVYGYTF. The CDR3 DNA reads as TGTGCCTGGAGTCTTACAGGGGTCTATGGCTACACCTTC.

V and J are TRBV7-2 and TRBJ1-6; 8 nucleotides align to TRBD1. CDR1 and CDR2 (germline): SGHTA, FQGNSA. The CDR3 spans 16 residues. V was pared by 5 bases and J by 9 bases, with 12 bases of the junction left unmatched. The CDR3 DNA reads TGTGCCAGCAGCCCACGCCGGGGACAGGATCTTTCACCCCTCCACTTT. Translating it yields CASSPRRGQDLSPLHF.

The chain's CDR3 is CASSLGPGTSGRHRDNEQFF. The CDR3, as DNA: TGTGCCAGCAGCTTAGGCCCCGGGACTAGCGGCCGGCACAGGGACAATGAGCAGTTCTTC. The chain joins TRBV13 to TRBJ2-1, with 11 nucleotides matching TRBD2. The junction had 15 bases not matched to a gene; V was cut back by 0 bases and J by 5 bases. Germline V gene lookup returns CDR1 PRHDT and CDR2 FYEKMQ (reference sequence). The length of the CDR3 is 20 residues.

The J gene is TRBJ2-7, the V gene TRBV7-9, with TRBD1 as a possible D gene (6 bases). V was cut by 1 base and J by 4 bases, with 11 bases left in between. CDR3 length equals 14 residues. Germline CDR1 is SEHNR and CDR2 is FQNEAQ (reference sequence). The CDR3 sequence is CASSLGTVPYEQYF. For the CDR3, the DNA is TGTGCCAGCAGCTTAGGGACAGTCCCTTACGAGCAGTACTTC. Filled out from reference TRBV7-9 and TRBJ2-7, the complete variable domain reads DTGVSQNPRHKITKRGQNVTFRCDPISEHNRLYWYRQTLGQGPEFLTYFQNEAQLEKSRLLSDRFSAERPKGSFSTLEIQRTEQGDSAMYLCASSLGTVPYEQYFGPGTRLTVT.

CDR3 sequence reads: CASSLTGYGYTF. The CDR3 DNA sequence: TGTGCCAGCAGTCTGACAGGGTATGGCTACACCTTC. This chain connects TRBV28 to TRBJ1-2; 7 bases map to TRBD1. The V gene's germline CDR1 is MDHEN and CDR2 SYDVKM. V lost 5 bases and J lost 5; bases outside the gene matches: 2. This CDR3 has 12 amino acids.

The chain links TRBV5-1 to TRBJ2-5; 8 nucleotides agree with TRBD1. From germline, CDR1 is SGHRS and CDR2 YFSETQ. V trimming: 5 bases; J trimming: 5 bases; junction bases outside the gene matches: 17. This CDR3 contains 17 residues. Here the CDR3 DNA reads TGCGCCAGCAGGGCCTCTTTAGGACAGGGCGATAGGGAGACCCAGTACTTC. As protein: CASRASLGQGDRETQYF.

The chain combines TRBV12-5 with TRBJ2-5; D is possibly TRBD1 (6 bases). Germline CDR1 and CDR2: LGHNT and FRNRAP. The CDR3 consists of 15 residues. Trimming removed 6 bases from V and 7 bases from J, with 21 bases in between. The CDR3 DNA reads TGTGCTAGTGGGTTCACAGGGCGTTGGGAAAGGACCCAGTACTTC. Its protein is CASGFTGRWERTQYF.

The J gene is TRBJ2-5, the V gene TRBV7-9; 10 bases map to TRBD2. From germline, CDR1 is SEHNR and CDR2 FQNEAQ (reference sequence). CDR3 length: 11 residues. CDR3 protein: CVSGGQETQYF. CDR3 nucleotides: TGTGTTAGCGGGGGGCAAGAGACCCAGTACTTC.

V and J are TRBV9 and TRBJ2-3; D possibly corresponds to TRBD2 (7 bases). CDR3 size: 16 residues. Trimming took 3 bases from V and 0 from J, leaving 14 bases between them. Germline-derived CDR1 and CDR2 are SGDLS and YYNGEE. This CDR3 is CASSAWGGASTDTQYF. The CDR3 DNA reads TGTGCCAGCAGCGCCTGGGGGGGCGCTAGCACAGATACGCAGTATTTT.

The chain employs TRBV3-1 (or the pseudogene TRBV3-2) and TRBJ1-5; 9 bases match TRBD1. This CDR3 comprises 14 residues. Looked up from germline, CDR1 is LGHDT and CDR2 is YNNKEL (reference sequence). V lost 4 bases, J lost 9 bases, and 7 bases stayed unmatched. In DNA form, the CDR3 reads TGTGCCAGCAGCCTCTCGGGACAGGGAGTGCCCCAGCATTTT. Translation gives CASSLSGQGVPQHF.

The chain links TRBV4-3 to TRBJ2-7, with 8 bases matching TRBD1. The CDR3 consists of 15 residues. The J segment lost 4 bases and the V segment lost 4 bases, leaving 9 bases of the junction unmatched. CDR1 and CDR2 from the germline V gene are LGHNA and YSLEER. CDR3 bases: TGCGCCAGCAGCCCCTCAGGGGGCATTGGGTACGAGCAGTACTTC. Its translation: CASSPSGGIGYEQYF.

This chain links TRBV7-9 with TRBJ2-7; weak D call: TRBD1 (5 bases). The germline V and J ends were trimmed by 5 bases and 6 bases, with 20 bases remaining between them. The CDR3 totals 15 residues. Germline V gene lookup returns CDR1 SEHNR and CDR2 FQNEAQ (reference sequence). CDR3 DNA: TGTGCCAGCAGCCTAAATAGACCGTATGGGGCCGAGCAGTACTTC. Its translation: CASSLNRPYGAEQYF. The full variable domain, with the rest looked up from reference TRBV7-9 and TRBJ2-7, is DTGVSQNPRHKITKRGQNVTFRCDPISEHNRLYWYRQTLGQGPEFLTYFQNEAQLEKSRLLSDRFSAERPKGSFSTLEIQRTEQGDSAMYLCASSLNRPYGAEQYFGPGTRLTVT.

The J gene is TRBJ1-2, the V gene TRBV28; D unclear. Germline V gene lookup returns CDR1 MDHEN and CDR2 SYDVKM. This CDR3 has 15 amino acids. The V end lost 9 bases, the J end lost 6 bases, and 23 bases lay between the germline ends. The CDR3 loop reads CASCFTGFLLDGYTF. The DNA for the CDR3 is TGTGCCAGTTGTTTCACGGGATTCCTTCTGGATGGCTACACCTTC.

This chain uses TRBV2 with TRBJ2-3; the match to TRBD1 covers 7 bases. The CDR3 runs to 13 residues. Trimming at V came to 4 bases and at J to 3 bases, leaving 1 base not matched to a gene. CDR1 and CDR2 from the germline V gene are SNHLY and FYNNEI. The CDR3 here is CASSGQGTDTQYF. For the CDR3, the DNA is TGTGCCAGCAGTGGACAGGGTACAGATACGCAGTATTTT.